These T cell receptor beta chains were read from a single sample in a study of blood T cell repertoires in COVID-19. Generated by immunoSEQ multiplex PCR, the TCRdb table keeps only in-frame clones and is missing some. This sample has roughly 72,000 clones, with almost 90% found just once. The sample comprised peripheral blood. The source of these receptors is a human donor in a cohort sampled during active COVID-19. CDR3s include the opening cysteine and the closing phenylalanine or tryptophan. The D gene is left open where the match is weak. Clone size is stated in some rows and not others, as once, few, many or a class when expanded.

v_gene: TRBV25-1; abundance: NA; d_gene: NA; j_gene: TRBJ1-2; CDR3nt: TGTGCCAGCAGTGAATTTGCAGAGGGCTATGGCTACACCTTC; CDR3aa: CASSEFAEGYGYTF
v_gene: TRBV3-1/TRBV3-2; abundance: NA; d_gene: TRBD1; j_gene: TRBJ2-7; CDR3nt: TGTGCCAGCAGCCTAGGACAGGGGGGATCCTACGAGCAGTACTTC; CDR3aa: CASSLGQGGSYEQYF
v_gene: TRBV3-1/TRBV3-2; abundance: NA; d_gene: TRBD2; j_gene: TRBJ2-7; CDR3nt: TGTGCCAGCAGCCAAGGTTTTGGTAGCGGGAGGGCCACGTACGAGCAGTACTTC; CDR3aa: CASSQGFGSGRATYEQYF
v_gene: TRBV7-9; abundance: NA; d_gene: TRBD1; j_gene: TRBJ2-7; CDR3nt: TGTGCCAGCAGCCATGAGGGACAGTCGTACGAGCAGTACTTC; CDR3aa: CASSHEGQSYEQYF
v_gene: TRBV10-3; abundance: NA; d_gene: NA; j_gene: TRBJ1-1; CDR3nt: TGTGCCATCAGTGTACAGGGAGAGAACACTGAAGCTTTCTTT; CDR3aa: CAISVQGENTEAFF
v_gene: TRBV5-6; abundance: NA; d_gene: TRBD1; j_gene: TRBJ2-7; CDR3nt: TGTGCCAGCAGCTTGGGGACAGGGCACTACGAGCAGTACTTC; CDR3aa: CASSLGTGHYEQYF
v_gene: TRBV2; abundance: few; d_gene: NA; j_gene: TRBJ2-3; CDR3nt: TGTGCCAGCAGTGAAGCGCAACTTTGGGCCGATACGCAGTATTTT; CDR3aa: CASSEAQLWADTQYF
v_gene: TRBV15; abundance: once; d_gene: NA; j_gene: TRBJ1-4; CDR3nt: TGTGCCACCAGCGCTCGCAGAGGGGGTGGTGAAAAACTGTTTTTT; CDR3aa: CATSARRGGGEKLFF
v_gene: TRBV27; abundance: NA; d_gene: TRBD2; j_gene: TRBJ2-3; CDR3nt: TGTGCCAGCAGTTCAGCCCAGCGGGAGTTAGGAGATACGCAGTATTTT; CDR3aa: CASSSAQRELGDTQYF
v_gene: TRBV4-2; abundance: NA; d_gene: NA; j_gene: TRBJ2-1; CDR3nt: TGTGCCAGCAGCCAAGATAGAGTAGCGGACAATGAGCAGTTCTTC; CDR3aa: CASSQDRVADNEQFF
v_gene: TRBV4-3; abundance: NA; d_gene: TRBD1; j_gene: TRBJ2-2; CDR3nt: TGCGCCAGCAGCCAAACAGACAGGGCACCGGGGGAGCTGTTTTTT; CDR3aa: CASSQTDRAPGELFF
v_gene: TRBV6-6; abundance: NA; d_gene: TRBD2; j_gene: TRBJ2-7; CDR3nt: TGTGCCAGCACCAGGACTAGCGGACCCTACGAGCAGTACTTC; CDR3aa: CASTRTSGPYEQYF
v_gene: TRBV7-2; abundance: NA; d_gene: NA; j_gene: TRBJ2-7; CDR3nt: TGTGCCAGCAGCCCGCAAACCACGCTGCCGAGCTCCTACGAGCAGTACTTC; CDR3aa: CASSPQTTLPSSYEQYF
v_gene: TRBV5-4; abundance: NA; d_gene: NA; j_gene: TRBJ1-1; CDR3nt: TGTGCCAGCAGCTTGGGACTTATGAACACTGAAGCTTTCTTT; CDR3aa: CASSLGLMNTEAFF
v_gene: TRBV7-2; abundance: NA; d_gene: NA; j_gene: TRBJ2-5; CDR3nt: TGTGCCAGCAGCACAACAGGGGGGGGAGAGACCCAGTACTTC; CDR3aa: CASSTTGGGETQYF
v_gene: TRBV28; abundance: NA; d_gene: TRBD1; j_gene: TRBJ2-7; CDR3nt: TGTGCCAGCAGATCCGGGACAGTCGGAGCGGTCTTAGGTGAGCAGTACTTC; CDR3aa: CASRSGTVGAVLGEQYF
v_gene: TRBV4-1; abundance: NA; d_gene: TRBD1; j_gene: TRBJ2-4; CDR3nt: TGCGCCAGCAGCCAAACTCGGGGACAGGGGGCCAAAAACATTCAGTACTTC; CDR3aa: CASSQTRGQGAKNIQYF
v_gene: TRBV9; abundance: NA; d_gene: NA; j_gene: TRBJ1-5; CDR3nt: TGTGCCAGCAGCGTAGCAGGGGTCGATCAGCCCCAGCATTTT; CDR3aa: CASSVAGVDQPQHF
v_gene: TRBV4-2; abundance: NA; d_gene: TRBD2; j_gene: TRBJ2-1; CDR3nt: TGTGCCAGCAGCCCGACTAGCGGGAACTACAATGAGCAGTTCTTC; CDR3aa: CASSPTSGNYNEQFF
v_gene: TRBV27; abundance: NA; d_gene: TRBD2; j_gene: TRBJ2-7; CDR3nt: TGTGCCAGCAGTTCCCCCCGTGGGGTGGCTAGCGGCAGCTACGAGCAGTACTTC; CDR3aa: CASSSPRGVASGSYEQYF
v_gene: TRBV5-6; abundance: NA; d_gene: NA; j_gene: TRBJ1-1; CDR3nt: TGTGCCAGCAGTTTGGACAGCCTGAACACTGAAGCTTTCTTT; CDR3aa: CASSLDSLNTEAFF
v_gene: TRBV7-8; abundance: NA; d_gene: NA; j_gene: TRBJ1-2; CDR3nt: TGTGCCAGCAGCTTAGCGCTAGGACAGAACTATGGCTACACCTTC; CDR3aa: CASSLALGQNYGYTF
v_gene: TRBV6-5; abundance: NA; d_gene: NA; j_gene: TRBJ1-1; CDR3nt: TGTGCCAGCCGGGGGTGGAGGAACACTGAAGCTTTCTTT; CDR3aa: CASRGWRNTEAFF
v_gene: TRBV6-6; abundance: NA; d_gene: TRBD1; j_gene: TRBJ2-2; CDR3nt: TGTGCCAGCAAGACAGGGGACACCGGGGAGCTGTTTTTT; CDR3aa: CASKTGDTGELFF
v_gene: TRBV18; abundance: NA; d_gene: NA; j_gene: TRBJ2-1; CDR3nt: TGTGCCAGCTCACCTAATTTCAATGAGCAGTTCTTC; CDR3aa: CASSPNFNEQFF
v_gene: TRBV6-5; abundance: NA; d_gene: NA; j_gene: TRBJ1-4; CDR3nt: TGTGCCAGTATCAGGGGAGTGGGTGAAAAACTGTTTTTT; CDR3aa: CASIRGVGEKLFF
v_gene: TRBV28; abundance: NA; d_gene: NA; j_gene: TRBJ1-1; CDR3nt: TGTGCCAGCAGCCCACAGGTCTCTGAAGCTTTCTTT; CDR3aa: CASSPQVSEAFF
v_gene: TRBV9; abundance: NA; d_gene: NA; j_gene: TRBJ1-1; CDR3nt: TGTGCCAGCAGCGTATACCAGACAGAGCTGAACACTGAAGCTTTCTTT; CDR3aa: CASSVYQTELNTEAFF